A selection of T cell receptor beta chains follows, all from one sample in a study of blood T cell repertoires in COVID-19. Repertoires were generated with immunoSEQ multiplex PCR, while TCRdb's copy carries only in-frame clones and drops some. The sample lists roughly 200,000 clones; 83% were seen once. The sequencing sample was made of PBMCs or T cells enriched from blood (not recorded which). The receptors originated from a woman in her forties or fifties who had been exposed to COVID-19. The CDR3 runs from the conserved cysteine through the conserved F or W. Each record gives: clone size, V gene, J gene, D gene, CDR3 length, CDR3 DNA, CDR3 protein. The D gene is left open where the match is weak. Clone size is given for some rows only: seen once, a few or many times, or a class if the clone is expanded.

clone_size: .; v_call: TRBV15; j_call: TRBJ1-2; d_call: TRBD1; cdr3_length: 14; cdr3_nt: TGTGCCACCAGCAGAGACAGGGGGAACTATGGCTACACCTTC; cdr3_aa: CATSRDRGNYGYTF
clone_size: once; v_call: TRBV4-3; j_call: TRBJ1-2; d_call: .; cdr3_length: 14; cdr3_nt: TGCGCCAGCAGCCAGGGGGCGGGTGCCTATGGCTACACCTTC; cdr3_aa: CASSQGAGAYGYTF
clone_size: .; v_call: TRBV30; j_call: TRBJ2-2; d_call: TRBD1; cdr3_length: 13; cdr3_nt: TGTGCCCGCGGACAGGGGGGCACCGGGGAGCTGTTTTTT; cdr3_aa: CARGQGGTGELFF
clone_size: .; v_call: TRBV5-4; j_call: TRBJ2-5; d_call: .; cdr3_length: 17; cdr3_nt: TGTGCCAGCAGTTCGGACGGACTGATACCGGATGAAGAGACCCAGTACTTC; cdr3_aa: CASSSDGLIPDEETQYF
clone_size: .; v_call: TRBV6-6; j_call: TRBJ1-2; d_call: .; cdr3_length: 14; cdr3_nt: TGTGCCAGCAGCCCCAGTTCAGGGAACTATGGCTACACCTTC; cdr3_aa: CASSPSSGNYGYTF
clone_size: .; v_call: TRBV21-1; j_call: TRBJ2-1; d_call: .; cdr3_length: 18; cdr3_nt: TGTGCCAGCAGCAAAGAGAGGGACAGCCCTTACTCCTACAATGAGCAGTTCTTC; cdr3_aa: CASSKERDSPYSYNEQFF
clone_size: .; v_call: TRBV4-2; j_call: TRBJ1-1; d_call: .; cdr3_length: 15; cdr3_nt: TGTGCCAGCAGCCAAGATCCGGGGATGAACACTGAAGCTTTCTTT; cdr3_aa: CASSQDPGMNTEAFF
clone_size: .; v_call: TRBV5-4; j_call: TRBJ2-2; d_call: TRBD1; cdr3_length: 17; cdr3_nt: TGTGCCAGCAGCCTAATACGGACAGGGTTCATCACCGGGGAGCTGTTTTTT; cdr3_aa: CASSLIRTGFITGELFF
clone_size: .; v_call: TRBV29-1; j_call: TRBJ1-2; d_call: .; cdr3_length: 12; cdr3_nt: TGCAGCGTTGAATGGCCAGGATATGGCTACACCTTC; cdr3_aa: CSVEWPGYGYTF
clone_size: few; v_call: TRBV29-1; j_call: TRBJ1-2; d_call: TRBD1; cdr3_length: 13; cdr3_nt: TGCAGCGTTGTCGGACAGGCAAACTATGGCTACACCTTC; cdr3_aa: CSVVGQANYGYTF
clone_size: few; v_call: TRBV19; j_call: TRBJ2-1; d_call: TRBD2; cdr3_length: 18; cdr3_nt: TGTGCCAGTAGTATAGAACTCACTCTAGCGGGTACCTACAATGAGCAGTTCTTC; cdr3_aa: CASSIELTLAGTYNEQFF
clone_size: .; v_call: TRBV3-1/TRBV3-2; j_call: TRBJ1-6; d_call: .; cdr3_length: 14; cdr3_nt: TGTGCCAGCAGCCAAGAGGGCAGGGGCTCACCCCTCCACTTT; cdr3_aa: CASSQEGRGSPLHF
clone_size: .; v_call: TRBV6-5; j_call: TRBJ1-5; d_call: .; cdr3_length: 15; cdr3_nt: TGTGCCAGCAACCTGGGGCCCCAAGACAATCAGCCCCAGCATTTT; cdr3_aa: CASNLGPQDNQPQHF
clone_size: .; v_call: TRBV5-4; j_call: TRBJ2-3; d_call: TRBD2; cdr3_length: 15; cdr3_nt: TGTGCCAGCAGCGACGGGGGGAAGGGGACAGATACGCAGTATTTT; cdr3_aa: CASSDGGKGTDTQYF
clone_size: .; v_call: TRBV3-1/TRBV3-2; j_call: TRBJ1-4; d_call: .; cdr3_length: 16; cdr3_nt: TGTGCCAGCAGCCAAACCGCGACAGGATGGGGTGAAAAACTGTTTTTT; cdr3_aa: CASSQTATGWGEKLFF
clone_size: few; v_call: TRBV28; j_call: TRBJ2-6; d_call: .; cdr3_length: 14; cdr3_nt: TGTGCCAGCAGTTCCCCCCAGGGGGCCAACGTCCTGACTTTC; cdr3_aa: CASSSPQGANVLTF